The 20 T cell receptor beta chains below all came from one sample that was sequenced in a study of blood T cell repertoires in COVID-19. Repertoires were generated with immunoSEQ multiplex PCR, while TCRdb's copy carries only in-frame clones and drops some. This sample has thousands of clones, with about 91% found just once. The sequenced material came from peripheral blood. These receptors all stem from a woman between 50 and 59 years old with active or convalescent COVID-19.

The rearrangement links TRBV6-4 to TRBJ2-1, with a tentative D call TRBD2 (5 bases). V lost 6 bases to trimming and J lost 5 bases, with 17 bases between them. This CDR3 has 15 amino acids. Germline CDR1 reads MRHNA; CDR2 reads SNTAGT. CDR3 nucleotide sequence: TGTGCCAGCAGGACTACGACTAATGGGGACAATGAGCAGTTCTTC. Protein sequence: CASRTTTNGDNEQFF.

The genes are TRBV15 and TRBJ2-3; TRBD1 agrees at 7 bases. From germline, CDR1 is LNHNV and CDR2 YYDKDF (reference sequence). The CDR3 has 14 residues. V trimming: 1 base; J trimming: 4 bases; junction bases outside the gene matches: 2. The CDR3 sequence: CATSRVGGPDTQYF. The CDR3 coding sequence is TGTGCCACCAGCAGAGTAGGGGGCCCAGATACGCAGTATTTT. Filled out from reference TRBV15 and TRBJ2-3, the complete variable domain reads DAMVIQNPRYQVTQFGKPVTLSCSQTLNHNVMYWYQQKSSQAPKLLFHYYDKDFNNEADTPDNFQSRRPNTSFCFLDIRSPGLGDTAMYLCATSRVGGPDTQYFGPGTRLTVL.

The chain combines TRBV5-1 with TRBJ1-4, with a tentative D call TRBD1 (6 bases). The CDR3 consists of 15 residues. V gave up 4 bases and J gave up 2 bases, with 12 bases separating them. CDR1 and CDR2 from the germline V gene are SGHRS and YFSETQ. The CDR3 sequence is CASSTQGSTNEKLFF. The CDR3 region has the DNA TGCGCCAGCAGCACACAGGGTTCGACTAATGAAAAACTGTTTTTT.

The gene calls are TRBV3-1 (or the pseudogene TRBV3-2) and TRBJ2-3; TRBD2 aligns across 11 bases. Germline CDR1 LGHDT, CDR2 YNNKEL (reference sequence). There are 24 residues in the CDR3. The ends lost 5 bases at V and 0 bases at J; junction bases unmatched: 28. The CDR3 loop reads CASSSRQSLSSRLAGGPSTDTQYF. The CDR3 bases are TGTGCCAGCAGCTCCCGACAGTCGTTATCATCGCGGCTAGCGGGGGGACCTAGCACAGATACGCAGTATTTT.

The V call is TRBV4-2, the J call TRBJ2-5, with 9 nucleotides matching TRBD2. V lost 4 bases to trimming and J lost 4 bases; unmatched junction nucleotides: 10. The CDR3 is 16 amino acids. Germline V gene sequence: CDR1 LGHNA, CDR2 YNFKEQ. CDR3 nucleotides: TGTGCCAGCAGCCCAATGGAGCGGGGGGCGGGAGAGACCCAGTACTTC. This encodes CASSPMERGAGETQYF.

V usage is TRBV5-4 and J usage is TRBJ2-7; the D is unclear. Germline-derived CDR1 and CDR2 are SGHNT and YYREEE (reference sequence). This CDR3 is built from 12 residues. V lost 5 bases, J lost 6 bases, and 12 bases lay in between. CDR3 region: CASRPISGEQYF. The CDR3, as DNA: TGTGCCAGCAGGCCAATATCCGGCGAGCAGTACTTC.

The chain links TRBV7-2 to TRBJ2-7, with 7 bases fitting TRBD1. This CDR3 region has 14 residues. V lost 5 bases, J lost 3 bases, and 7 bases stayed unmatched. Germline loops: CDR1 SGHTA, CDR2 FQGNSA. The CDR3 bases are TGTGCCAGCAGCCGCAGGACAGGAGTCTACGAGCAGTACTTC. Its translation is CASSRRTGVYEQYF.

This sequence joins TRBV4-2 and TRBJ2-1, with 9 bases lining up with TRBD2. Per the germline V gene, CDR1 is LGHNA and CDR2 is YNFKEQ. This CDR3 comprises 16 residues. V shed 0 bases, J shed 8 bases, and the junction held 8 bases outside the gene matches. Here the CDR3 reads CASSQDQGLAGDEQFF. The DNA of the CDR3 is TGTGCCAGCAGCCAAGACCAGGGACTAGCAGGGGATGAGCAGTTCTTC.

The CDR3 bases are TGTGCCAGCAGCTTGAAGACAGACAGAAACTACGAGCAGTACTTC. It encodes CASSLKTDRNYEQYF. The rearrangement joins TRBV5-6 to TRBJ2-7; perhaps TRBD1 as D (5 bases). Germline assignment: CDR1 SGHDT and CDR2 YYEEEE. The V and J ends lost 1 base and 3 bases respectively, with 14 bases between them. The CDR3 runs to 15 residues.

The chain combines TRBV28 with TRBJ2-5; 12 bases line up with TRBD1. The CDR3 loop spans 15 amino acids. The J segment lost 5 bases and the V segment lost 10 bases, leaving 11 bases of the junction unmatched. Looked up from germline, CDR1 is MDHEN and CDR2 is SYDVKM. The DNA for the CDR3 is TGTGCCATCCCAGTGGGACAGGGGGCGTGGGAGACCCAGTACTTC. This sequence encodes CAIPVGQGAWETQYF. Full variable domain (missing parts from reference TRBV28 and TRBJ2-5): DVKVTQSSRYLVKRTGEKVFLECVQDMDHENMFWYRQDPGLGLRLIYFSYDVKMKEKGDIPEGYSVSREKKERFSLILESASTNQTSMYLCAIPVGQGAWETQYFGPGTRLLVL.

J is TRBJ1-6 and V is TRBV4-3; TRBD1 might be the D (5 bases). The germline V and J ends were trimmed by 1 base and 9 bases, with 10 bases remaining between them. The CDR3 sequence is 14 residues long. Germline V CDR1 and CDR2: LGHNA, YSLEER. CDR3 nucleotide sequence: TGCGCCAGCAGCCAAGCGGGGGTCAGTTCACCCCTCCACTTT. Amino acid sequence: CASSQAGVSSPLHF.

The chain joins TRBV25-1 to TRBJ1-6; tentatively, D is TRBD1 (5 bases). V was trimmed by 1 base and J by 9 bases, leaving 13 bases between them. CDR3 length: 15 amino acids. Looked up from germline, CDR1 is MGHDK and CDR2 is SYGVNS. The CDR3 bases are TGTGCCAGCAGTGAATTTTCAGGGAAGGTTTCACCCCTCCACTTT. Encoded protein: CASSEFSGKVSPLHF.

The chain is built from TRBV28 and TRBJ1-6; D may be TRBD1 (6 bases). The CDR3 runs 14 residues. V lost 3 bases and J 9 bases, leaving 12 bases between the germline ends. CDR1 and CDR2 (germline): MDHEN, SYDVKM. DNA of the CDR3: TGTGCCAGCAGTTTTTCAGGGGATAGTTCACCCCTCCACTTT. It translates to CASSFSGDSSPLHF.

The chain links TRBV7-3 to TRBJ1-1; perhaps TRBD1 as D (5 bases). The germline V gene encodes CDR1 SGHTA and CDR2 FQGTGA. This CDR3 spans 13 amino acids. Deletions cut 2 bases from V and 5 bases from J, with 9 bases between. CDR3 sequence reads: CASSLQGGTEAFF. In DNA, the CDR3 is TGTGCCAGCAGCTTACAGGGAGGGACTGAAGCTTTCTTT.

The V call is TRBV6-1, the J call TRBJ1-2; TRBD1 matches at 8 bases. The CDR3 is 14 amino acids. The J segment lost 8 bases and the V segment lost 2 bases, leaving 7 bases of the junction unmatched. The V gene's germline CDR1 is MNHNS and CDR2 SASEGT. The CDR3 sequence: CASSEQGRGRGYTF. In DNA, the CDR3 is TGTGCCAGCAGTGAACAGGGCAGGGGGCGAGGCTACACCTTC.

The chain employs TRBV7-9 and TRBJ2-3; tentative D call: TRBD2 (6 bases). This CDR3 contains 14 residues. The ends were cut back, 2 bases at V and 6 bases at J, with 12 bases in the middle. Germline CDR1 and CDR2: SEHNR and FQNEAQ (reference sequence). The CDR3 is CASSLFSGGDTQYF. CDR3 DNA: TGTGCCAGCAGCTTATTTTCTGGGGGGGATACGCAGTATTTT.

The chain has TRBV3-1 (or the pseudogene TRBV3-2) and TRBJ2-7; 10 bases agree with TRBD1. CDR3 size: 15 residues. Trimming at V came to 6 bases and at J to 5 bases, leaving 10 bases not matched to a gene. The V gene's germline CDR1 is LGHDT and CDR2 YNNKEL (reference sequence). In nucleotides, the CDR3 is TGTGCCAGCAGTCTGACTTGGGACAGGGGCCACGAGCAGTACTTC. Its protein is CASSLTWDRGHEQYF.

DNA of the CDR3: TGTGCCAGCAGCTTAGTACAGGGAATTTTGCAGCCCCAGCATTTT. Amino acids: CASSLVQGILQPQHF. The rearrangement links TRBV7-2 to TRBJ1-5; possible D gene TRBD1, 6 bases. CDR3 length: 15 residues. V was shortened by 1 base and J by 7 bases, with 14 bases between the two germline ends. The germline CDR1 and CDR2 sequences are SGHTA and FQGNSA. The full variable domain, completed using reference TRBV7-2 and TRBJ1-5, is GAGVSQSPSNKVTEKGKDVELRCDPISGHTALYWYRQSLGQGLEFLIYFQGNSAPDKSGLPSDRFSAERTGGSVSTLTIQRTQQEDSAVYLCASSLVQGILQPQHFGDGTRLSIL.

The gene calls are TRBV6-5 and TRBJ2-5, with 7 bases fitting TRBD1. The CDR3 has 16 amino acids. V shed 4 bases, J shed 0 bases, and the junction held 8 bases outside the gene matches. Germline V gene data show CDR1 as MNHEY and CDR2 as SVGAGI. The CDR3 spells CASSLGQRTYQETQYF. DNA of the CDR3: TGTGCCAGCAGTTTGGGACAGAGAACGTACCAAGAGACCCAGTACTTC.

The CDR3 spells CASSKNPGQGTDTQYF. The CDR3, as DNA: TGTGCCAGCAGCAAAAATCCGGGACAGGGCACAGATACGCAGTATTTT. This chain uses TRBV7-2 with TRBJ2-3; 8 bases align to TRBD1. With 5 bases clipped from V and 1 base from J, the junction kept 8 bases outside the gene matches. CDR3 length: 16 amino acids. Germline CDR1 is SGHTA and CDR2 is FQGNSA.